The rows below give T cell receptor beta chains drawn from one sample of a study of cytomegalovirus exposure and HLA in healthy donors. Method: immunoSEQ multiplex PCR; TCRdb's copy keeps in-frame clones and lacks some. This sample has around 40,000 clones, with 60% to 75% found just once. Source material: PBMCs. Every receptor here comes from a man aged 25 to 45 in good health and CMV-seronegative. Both conserved end residues are part of each CDR3. The D gene is left open where the match is weak. Some rows mark clone size as missing; the rest say once, few, many or name a class of expanded clone.

TRBD1	TRBV6-5	TRBJ1-1	few	TGTGCCAGCAGTTCGACAGGGGCGGGAACTGAAGCTTTCTTT	CASSSTGAGTEAFF
-	TRBV6-4	TRBJ2-2	-	TGTGCCAGCAGTAGAGCGGACACCGGGGAGCTGTTTTTT	CASSRADTGELFF
TRBD2	TRBV28	TRBJ2-7	-	TGTGCCAGCAGCCGAGGACTAGCGGGAGTATCCAAGCAGTACTTC	CASSRGLAGVSKQYF
-	TRBV9	TRBJ2-1	-	TGTGCCAGCAGCGTAGGGGGGAGGAATGAGCAGTTCTTC	CASSVGGRNEQFF
TRBD2	TRBV5-6	TRBJ2-3	once	TGTGCCAGCAGCTGGGGACTAGTAGATACGCAGTATTTT	CASSWGLVDTQYF
TRBD1	TRBV5-4	TRBJ1-1	-	TGTGCCAGCAGCTTCGACAGGGGTGAGACTGAAGCTTTCTTT	CASSFDRGETEAFF
TRBD1	TRBV5-6	TRBJ1-1	few	TGTGCCAGCAGCGGTGGACAGGGCGGAGCTTTCTTT	CASSGGQGGAFF
-	TRBV7-2	TRBJ2-3	-	TGTGCCAGCAGCTTCGGACTTACGGATACGCAGTATTTT	CASSFGLTDTQYF
TRBD2	TRBV11-1	TRBJ2-7	-	TGTGCCAGCAGCGCAGGACTAGCGGGAGTTTACGAGCAGTACTTC	CASSAGLAGVYEQYF
TRBD2	TRBV5-1	TRBJ2-3	few	TGCGCCAGCAGCTTTAGCGGGGGCACAGATACGCAGTATTTT	CASSFSGGTDTQYF
TRBD1	TRBV10-3	TRBJ2-7	-	TGTGCCATCAGCGGGGACAGGGGAACCTACGAGCAGTACTTC	CAISGDRGTYEQYF
TRBD1	TRBV18	TRBJ1-1	-	TGTGCCAGCTCACCTACAGGGGACACTGAAGCTTTCTTT	CASSPTGDTEAFF
TRBD1	TRBV7-9	TRBJ1-2	-	TGTGCCAGCAGCCTGGGACAGGACTATGGCTACACCTTC	CASSLGQDYGYTF
-	TRBV7-9	TRBJ2-1	-	TGTGCCAGCAGCTTCTTGATGCGGGAAGTTGACGAGCAGTTCTTC	CASSFLMREVDEQFF
-	TRBV4-1	TRBJ2-2	-	TGCGCCAGCAGCCAAACTCTATTATCGAGTGGGGAGCTGTTTTTT	CASSQTLLSSGELFF
TRBD2	TRBV6-5	TRBJ2-1	once	TGTGCCAGCAGTGGGACTAGCGGGACCTACAATGAGCAGTTCTTC	CASSGTSGTYNEQFF
TRBD2	TRBV6-5	TRBJ2-7	-	TGTGCCAGCAGGTCCCTAGCGGGGAGGGGCGAGCAGTACTTC	CASRSLAGRGEQYF
TRBD2	TRBV5-1	TRBJ2-1	-	TGCGCCAGCAGCCGCCTAAGCGGGGCCTACAATGAGCAGTTCTTC	CASSRLSGAYNEQFF
TRBD1	TRBV4-1	TRBJ1-4	-	TGCGCCAGCAGCCCACGGGACAGAAAAAATGAAAAACTGTTTTTT	CASSPRDRKNEKLFF
-	TRBV6-5	TRBJ2-3	-	TGTGCCAGCAGTACCCTGCGGGGCTACACAGATACGCAGTATTTT	CASSTLRGYTDTQYF
TRBD2	TRBV4-3	TRBJ2-5	few	TGCGCCAGCAGCCAATCCGGGACTAGCGGGGGTGAGACCCAGTACTTC	CASSQSGTSGGETQYF
TRBD1	TRBV2	TRBJ1-2	-	TGTGCCAGCAGTGCGGCAGGGGGAAACTATGGCTACACCTTC	CASSAAGGNYGYTF
-	TRBV28	TRBJ1-3	few	TGTGCCAGCAGTTTCGGGGGATACTCTGGAAACACCATATATTTT	CASSFGGYSGNTIYF
-	TRBV4-1	TRBJ2-1	-	TGCGCCAGCAGCCCAAGCCCCCTCGGGGAGCAGTTCTTC	CASSPSPLGEQFF
TRBD2	TRBV11-2	TRBJ2-1	-	TGTGCCAGCAGCCCGGGACTAGTGGGGCCGTTCTTC	CASSPGLVGPFF
TRBD2	TRBV7-8	TRBJ2-1	-	TGTGCCAGCAGGCGCCCGGGGGGGACTAGCGGACTCAATGAGCAGTTCTTC	CASRRPGGTSGLNEQFF
TRBD2	TRBV11-2	TRBJ2-3	-	TGTGCCAGCAGCTTAGCCTCTAGCGGGGGGCGAGATACGCAGTATTTT	CASSLASSGGRDTQYF
TRBD1	TRBV15	TRBJ2-1	few	TGTGCCACCAGCAGGGACAGGGGGCAAGAGCAGTTCTTC	CATSRDRGQEQFF
TRBD1	TRBV25-1	TRBJ1-1	once	TGTGCCAGCAGTGAGCTCCTGGACAGGGAAGCTTTCTTT	CASSELLDREAFF
TRBD1	TRBV13	TRBJ2-7	few	TGTGCCAGCAGCCTCGGACAGGGCTTGTACTTC	CASSLGQGLYF
-	TRBV14	TRBJ1-1	-	TGTGCCAGCAGCTTGCTGACAGGTGCGAACACTGAAGCTTTCTTT	CASSLLTGANTEAFF